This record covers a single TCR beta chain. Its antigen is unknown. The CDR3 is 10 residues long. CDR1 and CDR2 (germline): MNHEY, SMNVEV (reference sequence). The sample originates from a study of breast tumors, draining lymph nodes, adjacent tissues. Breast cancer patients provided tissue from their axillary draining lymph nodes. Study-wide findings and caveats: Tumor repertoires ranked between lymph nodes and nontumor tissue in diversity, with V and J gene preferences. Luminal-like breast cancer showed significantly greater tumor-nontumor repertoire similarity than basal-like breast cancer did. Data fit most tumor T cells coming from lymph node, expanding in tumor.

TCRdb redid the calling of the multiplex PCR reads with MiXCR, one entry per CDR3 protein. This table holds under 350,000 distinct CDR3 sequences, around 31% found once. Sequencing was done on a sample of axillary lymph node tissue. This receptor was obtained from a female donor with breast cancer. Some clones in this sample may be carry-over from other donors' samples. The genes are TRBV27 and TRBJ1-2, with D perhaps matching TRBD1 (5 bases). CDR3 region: CATRGYGYTF. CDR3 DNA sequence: TGTGCTACTAGGGGTTATGGCTACACCTTC.